This T cell receptor beta chain is drawn from a study of blood T cell repertoires in COVID-19. As for the study in general: Material from acute and convalescent COVID-19 was sourced from the United States, Italy and Spain.

Germline V gene lookup returns CDR1 SQVTM and CDR2 ANQGSEA. This CDR3 spans 13 amino acids. With 7 bases removed from V and 1 base from J, the gap between germline ends came to 10 bases. Using immunoSEQ multiplex PCR, the repertoire was profiled, and TCRdb retains in-frame clones only, with some absent. The profile shows 250,000 to 350,000 clones, 90% of them singletons. The sample taken for sequencing was peripheral blood. The rearrangement links TRBV29-1 to TRBJ2-2, with D possibly matching TRBD2 (6 bases). This sequence originates from a woman aged 30 to 39 with COVID-19, enrolled during active disease. CDR3 region: CSGGGVNTGELFF. The CDR3, as DNA: TGCAGCGGCGGAGGGGTGAACACCGGGGAGCTGTTTTTT.